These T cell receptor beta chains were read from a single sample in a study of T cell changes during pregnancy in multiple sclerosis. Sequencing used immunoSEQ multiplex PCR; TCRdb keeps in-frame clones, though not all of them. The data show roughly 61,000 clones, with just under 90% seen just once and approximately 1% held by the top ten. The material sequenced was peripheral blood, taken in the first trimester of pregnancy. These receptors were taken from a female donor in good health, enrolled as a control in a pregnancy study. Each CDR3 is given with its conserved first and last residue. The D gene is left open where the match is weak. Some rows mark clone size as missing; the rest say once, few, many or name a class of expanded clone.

CASSSVRGGNYGYTF | TGCGCCAGCAGCTCGGTTCGGGGGGGCAACTATGGCTACACCTTC | . | TRBV4-3 | . | TRBJ1-2
CASSLGLAGGSNTGELFF | TGTGCCAGCAGCTTGGGCCTAGCGGGGGGGTCGAACACCGGGGAGCTGTTTTTT | . | TRBV5-5 | TRBD2 | TRBJ2-2
CASSVTSGDAYEQYF | TGTGCCAGCAGCGTCACTAGCGGAGATGCCTACGAGCAGTACTTC | . | TRBV9 | TRBD2 | TRBJ2-7
CASGTGMAGANVLTF | TGTGCCAGCGGGACAGGGATGGCTGGGGCCAACGTCCTGACTTTC | . | TRBV2 | TRBD1 | TRBJ2-6
CASSFPGETQYF | TGTGCCAGCAGCTTCCCGGGGGAGACCCAGTACTTC | . | TRBV7-3 | . | TRBJ2-5
CASMTGTGNGEAFF | TGTGCCAGTATGACTGGGACAGGGAACGGTGAAGCTTTCTTT | . | TRBV19 | TRBD1 | TRBJ1-1
CASSQDRAGIYGYTF | TGCGCCAGCAGCCAAGATCGGGCGGGGATCTATGGCTACACCTTC | . | TRBV4-3 | . | TRBJ1-2
CTSGLREETQYF | TGCACCAGCGGACTGAGGGAGGAGACCCAGTACTTC | . | TRBV1 | . | TRBJ2-5
CAWSTGSNSPLHF | TGTGCCTGGAGCACAGGGTCTAATTCACCCCTCCACTTT | . | TRBV30 | . | TRBJ1-6
CSARNRDEAFF | TGCAGTGCTAGGAACAGGGATGAAGCTTTCTTT | . | TRBV20-1 | . | TRBJ1-1
CASSGTAGANVLTF | TGTGCCAGCAGTGGGACAGCTGGGGCCAACGTCCTGACTTTC | . | TRBV25-1 | . | TRBJ2-6
CASSSGGEETQYF | TGTGCCAGTAGCAGCGGGGGGGAAGAGACCCAGTACTTC | . | TRBV19 | TRBD2 | TRBJ2-5
CATSAAGGLREQFF | TGTGCCACCAGCGCGGCAGGGGGTTTGAGGGAGCAGTTCTTC | once | TRBV15 | TRBD1 | TRBJ2-1
CASSPRQGNSNQPQHF | TGTGCCAGTAGCCCCAGACAGGGTAATAGCAATCAGCCCCAGCATTTT | . | TRBV19 | TRBD1 | TRBJ1-5
CASSPTPGHYEQYF | TGTGCCAGCAGCCCGACACCGGGACACTACGAGCAGTACTTC | . | TRBV11-3 | . | TRBJ2-7
CASSLGGRGRGPGETQYF | TGTGCCAGCAGCTTAGGAGGGCGGGGGAGGGGTCCGGGAGAGACCCAGTACTTC | . | TRBV13 | TRBD2 | TRBJ2-5
CASTGTYNEKLFF | TGTGCCAGCACTGGGACTTATAATGAAAAACTGTTTTTT | . | TRBV25-1 | . | TRBJ1-4
CAIRVIQASGAFF | TGTGCCATCAGGGTGATTCAGGCCTCTGGGGCTTTCTTT | once | TRBV10-3 | . | TRBJ1-1
CASSVGVGTGRDNEQFF | TGTGCCAGCAGCGTAGGGGTGGGAACAGGGAGAGACAATGAGCAGTTCTTC | once | TRBV9 | . | TRBJ2-1
CASSPGGNIQYF | TGTGCCAGCTCACCAGGGGGCAACATTCAGTACTTC | . | TRBV18 | . | TRBJ2-4
CASSATSGATTGELFF | TGTGCCAGCAGCGCGACTAGCGGGGCGACCACCGGGGAGCTGTTTTTT | once | TRBV7-3 | TRBD2 | TRBJ2-2
CASSITGRDSPLHF | TGTGCCAGTAGCATCACAGGGAGGGATTCACCCCTCCACTTT | . | TRBV19 | . | TRBJ1-6
CAISETATGANTEAFF | TGTGCCATCAGTGAGACTGCAACAGGGGCGAACACTGAAGCTTTCTTT | . | TRBV10-3 | TRBD1 | TRBJ1-1
CASSPRRGEGYTF | TGTGCCAGCAGCCCCCGGCGGGGTGAAGGCTACACCTTC | . | TRBV7-2 | . | TRBJ1-2
CASSLDWGGSYNSPLHF | TGTGCCAGCAGCTTGGACTGGGGGGGGTCCTATAATTCACCCCTCCACTTT | . | TRBV27 | . | TRBJ1-6
CAWRLDRGVWGYTF | TGTGCCTGGAGACTGGACAGGGGCGTTTGGGGCTACACCTTC | . | TRBV30 | TRBD1 | TRBJ1-2